This T cell receptor beta chain stems from a study of shared clonotypes between healthy human individuals (dated by TCRdb to 2018 to 2020). About the full investigation: The cohort included a few men and a couple of women between 18 and 49 years of age. For each donor, three plates each were used for CD4 naive and CD4 memory, two plates were used for CD8 naive, and one plate was used for CD8 memory. To increase sequencing depth and limit assay-specific biases, different laboratories used diverse techniques to prepare libraries and sequence TCR repertoires. Between about 0.8 and 9 billion PBMCs per donor were obtained by leukapheresis. To estimate repertoire size and how much clonotypes are shared between individuals, the study performed deep sequencing of blood TCR repertoires from a few healthy adults.

Using the deep immunoSEQ assay, multiplex PCR amplified TCR CDR3 regions from genomic DNA. Genomic DNA extracted from each cell subset was distributed evenly over all wells of several immunoSEQ 96-well plates, and each plate served as one replicate. For sorted subsets, each replicate PCR was loaded with approximately 200 ng genomic DNA, equivalent to roughly 30,000 T cell genomes. Purified libraries were measured with a Qubit 3.0 fluorometer, size-checked on a Bioanalyzer 2100, and measured again with the KAPA Library Quantification kit. Every immunoSEQ 96-well plate was sequenced on a separate single-read 150-cycle Illumina NextSeq 550 flow cell. The paper's data handling went like this. Because the immunoSEQ output held only junctional sequences and lacked quality scores, the filtering could not match the filtering applied to full-length reads. To assign V/J genes and CDR3, sequences were annotated using PyIR, a Python wrapper for IgBLAST v1.9, with IMGT germline references. Reads were filtered out if the reads had weak V/J assignments (E-value above 1e-6), no CDR3, stop codons, out-of-frame junctions, or ambiguous translated residues. A V3J clonotype was defined by an identical inferred V gene, J gene, and CDR3 amino acid sequence. Percentage overlap between repertoires was computed as shared unique clonotypes divided by the size of the smaller repertoire. Repertoire richness was assessed with RTK rarefaction, the Chao1 estimator, and Recon v2.1 estimates of unobserved clonotypes. Generation probabilities for all TCRbeta clonotypes obtained by the gDNA method from several donors were computed using OLGA. As stored in TCRdb, this immuneACCESS dataset retains in-frame rearrangements with V and J assigned. A fraction of the clones does not appear; measured against another copy, unresolved V genes explain less than half of the discrepancy, and the remainder lacks a known reason. From that table come the V and J calls and clone size; the DNA was used to work out D and trimming. Counted in this sample were some 2.1 million clones; 80% to 95% of them appeared once. Of the sample, around 1.7% falls within the top ten clones.

Beyond this particular receptor, the publication reports: Incomplete sequencing was indicated by rarefaction of sorted-subset datasets, despite the large sequencing depth. Sampling was restricted to blood, and TCR repertoires in tissues likely differ from the TCR repertoires found in blood. When a few donors were compared, the shared fraction of clonotypes was roughly 5% for naive CD4, around 3.6% for naive CD8, more than 2% for memory CD4, and 0.35% to 0.4% for memory CD8. Larger estimated clonotype richness was generally found for naive subsets than for memory subsets. Compared with non-shared clonotypes, the clonotypes found in all four sorted-subset donors had higher generation probabilities. Because the study included a small number of donors, the genetic and exposure-history diversity represented was limited. Based on pairwise subsampling, the degree of clonotype sharing among donors was expected to be affected by sequencing depth.

For the CD8 naive samples, CD45RO-negative cells were positively selected for CCR7, yielding a CD45RA+CCR7+ population from which TemRA cells were excluded. Donors were healthy HIV-negative adults with no recently reported acute infections or vaccinations. Every donor was a Caucasian adult residing in Nashville, Tennessee, USA. After blood collection by leukapheresis, PBMCs were isolated using Ficoll-Histopaque density gradient centrifugation and then cryopreserved in the vapor phase of liquid nitrogen. Analytical flow cytometry was used to check the purity and quantity of each magnetically sorted T cell population. Genomic DNA was isolated from each sorted fraction and quantified by UV absorbance on a Nanodrop 2000c. V lost 2 bases and J lost 0 bases; the stretch between them is 4 bases long. Counted from cysteine to phenylalanine, this CDR3 has 13 amino acids. The CDR3 DNA has 39 bases and is translated from base 1. Sequences MNHEY (CDR1) and SVGAGI (CDR2) are obtained from the germline V gene.

Comments on this clone: Its antigen is unknown. Base quality data are lacking; no much larger clone is found one base away. The sample contains more than one DNA sequence encoding this CDR3.

The specimen sequenced was naive CD8+ T cells from PBMCs. Taken with the paper, the label for cell subset or site translates to: CD45RA+CCR7+. This clonotype was sampled from a man aged 18 to 29 in good health. Some clones in this sample may be carry-over from other donors' samples. The chain employs TRBV6-5 and TRBJ1-1, with the D gene not clear enough to name. The nucleotide sequence is given as TGTGCCAGCAGTTACAAAGTGAACACTGAAGCTTTCTTT. Its product reads: CASSYKVNTEAFF.